This TCR beta chain came from a study of control samples from healthy donors and cancer patients (dated by TCRdb to 2018 to 2021). CDR1 MNHEY and CDR2 SMNVEV were looked up in the germline V gene (reference sequence). Including cysteine and phenylalanine, the CDR3 has 17 amino acids. Solely the CDR3 DNA is kept, with 51 bases framed from the first base. V ends up 5 bases short and J 2 bases short, with an unmatched junction base count of 12. The table lists this clone with a few counts. Its antigen is currently not known. Base-call qualities are not available, and no considerably larger clone is one nucleotide away. The library was prepared using the immunoSEQ multiplex PCR assay. TCRdb obtained this table from immuneACCESS and retained in-frame rearrangements with V and J assigned. These tables miss some clones; where compared with another copy, unresolved V genes account for less than half of the shortfall, and the remainder is unexplained. This sample is represented by around 7,800 clones; around 82% of them were singletons. The ten most abundant clones make up about 30% of the sample.

Sequences were obtained from PBMCs. The V gene is TRBV27 and the J gene is TRBJ2-1, and 7 junction bases match TRBD2. The source is a man between 65 and 80 years old with lung cancer. CDR3 protein: CASSLVSGDAPYNEQFF. The DNA reads as follows: TGTGCCAGCAGTCTGGTGAGCGGGGATGCCCCCTACAATGAGCAGTTCTTC.